This TCR beta chain derives from a study of human T cells and chemical hapten exposure. Study conclusions and caveats: As the donors had alopecia, their immune response may differ from healthy people's. After DPC sensitization, TCRs above 1 in 1000 frequency showed no change.

Deletions cut 5 bases from V and 7 bases from J, with 15 bases between. The CDR3 loop spans 13 amino acids. CDR1 is SGHVS, CDR2 FNYEAQ, per germline. Time point denoted: patch test 1, 2 weeks after DPC sensitization. Sample treatment: therapeutic diphenylcyclopropenone sensitization with weekly scalp DPC. Blood collection happened ahead of applying each patch test. This clonotype was detected ten times or more. What it binds is unknown. Methods used by the authors: There were a median of roughly 100,000 TCRs per sample, with a range from about 23,224 to 690,600. TCRdb analysed the RACE reads with MiXCR anew, one entry per CDR3 protein. The V and J calls, along with clone size, are taken from TCRdb and not from the paper's own processing. This sample carries 380,000 or so distinct CDR3 sequences, 4.8% of them seen once, and the ten largest clones take about 2.1%.

The sequenced sample was whole blood, obtained in connection with sensitization to the hapten diphenylcyclopropenone (DPC). This TCR derives from a woman aged 45-60 years with alopecia areata. Some clones in this sample may be carry-over from other donors' samples. This sequence joins TRBV7-6 and TRBJ2-7; possibly TRBD1 for D (6 bases). CDR3 region: CASSLVAGDEQYF. DNA for the CDR3: TGTGCCAGCAGCCTAGTCGCAGGGGATGAGCAGTACTTC.